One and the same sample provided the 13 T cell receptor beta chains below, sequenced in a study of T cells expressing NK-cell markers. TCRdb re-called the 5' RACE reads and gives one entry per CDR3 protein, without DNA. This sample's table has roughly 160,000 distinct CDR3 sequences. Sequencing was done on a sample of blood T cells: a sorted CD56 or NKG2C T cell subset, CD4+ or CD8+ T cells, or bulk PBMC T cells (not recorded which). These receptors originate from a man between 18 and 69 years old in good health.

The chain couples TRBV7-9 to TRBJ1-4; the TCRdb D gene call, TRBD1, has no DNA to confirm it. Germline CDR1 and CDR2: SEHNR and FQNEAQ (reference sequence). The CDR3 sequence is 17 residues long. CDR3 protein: CASSPSGGRVRDEKLFF.

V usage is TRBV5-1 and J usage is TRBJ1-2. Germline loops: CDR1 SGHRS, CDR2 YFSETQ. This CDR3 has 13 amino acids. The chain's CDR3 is CASSLQPEGGYTF.

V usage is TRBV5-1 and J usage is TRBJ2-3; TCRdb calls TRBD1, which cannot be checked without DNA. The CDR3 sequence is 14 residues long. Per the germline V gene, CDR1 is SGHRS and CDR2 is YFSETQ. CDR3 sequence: CASSLVSPRDTQYF.

Here the CDR3 reads CASSDYTGNQPQHF. V gene TRBV19 combines with J gene TRBJ1-5. The CDR3 is 14 residues long. Germline V CDR1 and CDR2: LNHDA, SQIVND (reference sequence). The entire variable domain, with the rest obtained from reference TRBV19 and TRBJ1-5, is as follows: DGGITQSPKYLFRKEGQNVTLSCEQNLNHDAMYWYRQDPGQGLRLIYYSQIVNDFQKGDIAEGYSVSREKKESFPLTVTSAQKNPTAFYLCASSDYTGNQPQHFGDGTRLSIL.

This CDR3 reads CASSALNPSTDTQYF. The J gene is TRBJ2-3, the V gene TRBV7-2. The CDR3 totals 15 residues. Germline V CDR1 and CDR2: SGHTA, FQGNSA.

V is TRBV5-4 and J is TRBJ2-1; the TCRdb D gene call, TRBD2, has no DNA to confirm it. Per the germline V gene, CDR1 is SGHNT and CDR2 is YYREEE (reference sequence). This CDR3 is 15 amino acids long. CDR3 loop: CASSLRRGGLDEQFF.

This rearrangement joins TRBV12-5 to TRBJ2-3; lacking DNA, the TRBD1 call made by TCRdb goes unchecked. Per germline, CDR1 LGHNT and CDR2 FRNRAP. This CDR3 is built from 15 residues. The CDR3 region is CASGEPGQGTDTQYF.

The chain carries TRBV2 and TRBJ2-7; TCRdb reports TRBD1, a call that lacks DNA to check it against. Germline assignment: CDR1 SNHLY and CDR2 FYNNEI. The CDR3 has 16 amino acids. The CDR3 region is CASSDPGTGNLYEQYF.

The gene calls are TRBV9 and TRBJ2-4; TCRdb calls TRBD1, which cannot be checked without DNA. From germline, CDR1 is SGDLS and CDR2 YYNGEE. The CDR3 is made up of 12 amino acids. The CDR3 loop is CASSVGEGGLYF.

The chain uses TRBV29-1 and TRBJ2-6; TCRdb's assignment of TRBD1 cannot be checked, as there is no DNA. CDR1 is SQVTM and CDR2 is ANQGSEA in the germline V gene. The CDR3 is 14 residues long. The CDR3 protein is CSVKIGGYEDVLTF.

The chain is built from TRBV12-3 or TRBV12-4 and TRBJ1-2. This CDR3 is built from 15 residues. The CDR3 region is CASSLRDGERYGYTF.

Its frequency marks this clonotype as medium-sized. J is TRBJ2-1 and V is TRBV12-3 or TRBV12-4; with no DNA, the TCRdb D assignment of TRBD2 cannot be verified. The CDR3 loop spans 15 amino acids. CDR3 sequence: CASTEGLSSRDEQFF.

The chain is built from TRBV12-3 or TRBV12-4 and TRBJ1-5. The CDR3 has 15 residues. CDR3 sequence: CASSTGLSSNQPQHF.